One sample yielded the 2 T cell receptor beta chains listed below, sequenced in a study of blood T cells in healthy people across ages (dated by TCRdb to the mid-2010s). Library method: 5' RACE. These reads were obtained on an Illumina HiSeq 2500. A second PCR of about 6 to 11 cycles was run with a J-beta primer mix and a sample-barcoded 5' primer. TCRdb handled the public reads itself, with Q25 trimming in fastp and clone calling in MiXCR, and kept productive beta chains. Entries that share a CDR3 protein sequence are merged under the most common genes and DNA. In all, the sample holds 870,000 or so distinct CDR3 sequences, and under 35% of those were seen once. 17% of the sample is taken by the ten largest. Material: blood. These receptors were taken from a woman of 80 years or more in good health.

As regards this clonotype: A much bigger clone sits one base away, suggesting this may be a read error. V and J are TRBV12-3 or TRBV12-4 and TRBJ2-3; D remains ambiguous. V was trimmed by 5 bases and J by 5 bases, leaving 20 bases between them. The CDR3 is 16 amino acids. The CDR3 reads CASSTNKGVGIDTQYF. The CDR3 DNA follows: TGTGCCAGCAGTACGAACAAGGGCGTGGGAATAGATACGCAGTATTTT.

This clonotype was observed many times. The chain links TRBV6-2 or TRBV6-3 to TRBJ1-6; 8 bases match TRBD1. The CDR3 has 15 amino acids. Germline V CDR1 and CDR2: MNHEY, SVGEGT. With V trimmed by 9 bases and J by 5 bases, 9 bases remained unmatched. For the CDR3, the DNA is TGTGCCAGTCTCCGGGACAGGCGAGATAATTCACCCCTCCACTTT. Its protein is CASLRDRRDNSPLHF.